This T cell receptor beta chain originates from a study of T-cell reconstitution after alpha-beta-depleted transplantation in children. V shed 6 bases and J shed 2 bases, with 11 bases lying between them. The CDR3 has 14 amino acids. The TCRbeta library was prepared with unique molecular identifiers. TCRdb processed the PCR reads anew with MiXCR; each CDR3 protein has one entry. This sample carries about 640,000 distinct CDR3 sequences, 16% of them seen once, and the ten largest clones take 0.8% to 1.1%. Many counts were recorded for this clonotype. The origin of this receptor is a human donor who donated a stem cell graft to a child with acute myeloid leukemia. The sequenced sample was PBMCs from the stem cell graft donor, obtained from the stem cell graft. The J gene is TRBJ1-3, the V gene TRBV12-3 or TRBV12-4; D is unclear. The CDR3: CASSTGIPGNTIYF. In DNA form, the CDR3 reads TGTGCCAGCAGCACCGGGATCCCTGGAAACACCATATATTTT.